This is a list of T cell receptor beta chains from one sample in a study of shared clonotypes between healthy human individuals. Measured with immunoSEQ multiplex PCR; TCRdb has only the in-frame clones, and not every one. The table has approximately 2,200,000 clones, about 93% seen once. The sequencing sample was made of naive CD8+ T cells from PBMCs. Receptors were obtained from a man between 18 and 29 years old in good health. Some clones in this sample may be carry-over from other donors' samples. The CDR3 runs from the conserved cysteine through the conserved F or W. D genes are given only for firm matches. Only some rows state a clone size, as once, few, many or a class for expanded clones.

V gene,J gene,D gene,clone size,CDR3 protein,CDR3 DNA
TRBV29-1,TRBJ2-7,NA,once,CSVEAAPNGQYF,TGCAGCGTTGAAGCGGCCCCGAACGGGCAGTACTTC
TRBV27,TRBJ2-1,NA,NA,CASSLRSDNEQFF,TGTGCCAGCAGCCTCCGGTCAGACAATGAGCAGTTCTTC
TRBV7-9,TRBJ2-1,TRBD2,NA,CASSLVAGVNEQFF,TGTGCCAGCAGCTTAGTAGCGGGAGTCAATGAGCAGTTCTTC
TRBV7-9,TRBJ2-1,TRBD2,NA,CASSWKIGSGTIYEQFF,TGTGCCAGCAGCTGGAAGATCGGTAGCGGGACGATCTATGAGCAGTTCTTC
TRBV13,TRBJ2-7,TRBD1,NA,CASSQGTGGEQYF,TGTGCCAGCAGCCAAGGGACAGGTGGGGAGCAGTACTTC
TRBV27,TRBJ2-5,TRBD2,NA,CASTRVAVAGALGETQYF,TGTGCCAGCACCCGCGTGGCGGTAGCGGGAGCCTTGGGCGAGACCCAGTACTTC
TRBV6-1,TRBJ2-7,NA,NA,CASSDHYEQYF,TGTGCCAGCAGTGATCACTACGAGCAGTACTTC
TRBV7-9,TRBJ2-3,NA,NA,CASSEGTDTQYF,TGTGCCAGCAGCGAAGGCACAGATACGCAGTATTTT
TRBV4-1,TRBJ1-4,NA,NA,CASSQDPIRGPNEKLFF,TGCGCCAGCAGCCAAGATCCGATTCGGGGCCCTAATGAAAAACTGTTTTTT
TRBV15,TRBJ2-1,NA,once,CATSLSVYNEQFF,TGTGCCACCAGCCTCTCAGTCTACAATGAGCAGTTCTTC
TRBV5-8,TRBJ2-1,NA,NA,CASRNSSSYNEQFF,TGTGCCAGCAGGAACTCCAGCTCCTACAATGAGCAGTTCTTC
TRBV7-9,TRBJ1-4,NA,NA,CASSWGNEKLFF,TGTGCCAGCAGCTGGGGCAATGAAAAACTGTTTTTT
TRBV6-5,TRBJ2-7,NA,NA,CASSPGNLYEQYF,TGTGCCAGCAGTCCAGGGAATTTGTACGAGCAGTACTTC
TRBV25-1,TRBJ1-1,NA,NA,CASSDYGGRTEAFF,TGTGCCAGCAGTGATTATGGGGGGAGGACTGAAGCTTTCTTT
TRBV7-6,TRBJ2-7,TRBD1,NA,CASRTGSGEQYF,TGTGCCAGCAGGACAGGGTCGGGTGAGCAGTACTTC
TRBV7-9,TRBJ2-6,TRBD2,NA,CASSLDYSGAPSGANVLTF,TGTGCCAGCAGCTTAGATTATAGCGGGGCCCCCTCTGGGGCCAACGTCCTGACTTTC
TRBV9,TRBJ2-2,TRBD2,NA,CASSPSGRTNTGELFF,TGTGCCAGCAGCCCTAGCGGGAGGACGAACACCGGGGAGCTGTTTTTT
TRBV4-3,TRBJ2-7,NA,NA,CASSRMRGNEQYF,TGCGCCAGCAGCCGAATGCGGGGTAACGAGCAGTACTTC
TRBV7-2,TRBJ2-7,NA,NA,CASTEASPLYEQYF,TGTGCCAGCACCGAAGCTAGCCCTCTCTACGAGCAGTACTTC
TRBV2,TRBJ1-1,NA,NA,CASRVNTGRTEAFF,TGTGCCAGCAGGGTTAATACAGGGAGAACTGAAGCTTTCTTT
TRBV2,TRBJ1-2,NA,NA,CASSDGQRTIYGYTF,TGTGCCAGCAGTGATGGACAGCGTACAATTTATGGCTACACCTTC
TRBV10-3,TRBJ1-3,NA,few,CAISENREPNGNTIYF,TGTGCCATCAGTGAAAACAGGGAGCCGAATGGAAACACCATATATTTT
TRBV27,TRBJ2-7,NA,NA,CASSFVTGAGPPPYEQYF,TGTGCCAGCAGTTTTGTTACGGGGGCGGGCCCTCCCCCCTACGAGCAGTACTTC
TRBV28,TRBJ1-5,NA,NA,CASSLRSGGNQPQHF,TGTGCCAGCAGCCTCAGGTCAGGGGGCAATCAGCCCCAGCATTTT
TRBV5-6,TRBJ1-5,NA,NA,CASSLNGPSGNQPQHF,TGTGCCAGCAGCTTGAACGGGCCCAGTGGCAATCAGCCCCAGCATTTT
TRBV28,TRBJ2-3,TRBD2,NA,CASGPPGGSGDTQYF,TGTGCCAGCGGACCTCCGGGGGGGAGTGGGGATACGCAGTATTTT
TRBV9,TRBJ2-7,TRBD1,once,CASKFRDSSYEQYF,TGTGCCAGCAAATTTCGGGACAGTTCCTACGAGCAGTACTTC
TRBV9,TRBJ1-4,TRBD1,NA,CASSVNRGYNEKLFF,TGTGCCAGCAGCGTAAACAGGGGCTATAATGAAAAACTGTTTTTT
TRBV25-1,TRBJ2-7,NA,NA,CASSAQRYEQYF,TGTGCCAGCAGTGCACAGCGCTACGAGCAGTACTTC
TRBV28,TRBJ2-7,NA,NA,CASSWGSSSEQYF,TGTGCCAGCAGTTGGGGCAGTAGCTCCGAGCAGTACTTC
TRBV7-2,TRBJ2-1,TRBD1,NA,CASSWGKRDSWGEQFF,TGTGCCAGCAGCTGGGGGAAAAGGGACAGCTGGGGTGAGCAGTTCTTC
TRBV4-1,TRBJ2-3,NA,NA,CASSPRLQNTQYF,TGCGCCAGCAGCCCGCGACTCCAGAATACGCAGTATTTT